Below, 8 T cell receptor beta chains from the same sample are listed, as sequenced in a study of blood T cells in healthy people across ages. Using a J-beta primer mix together with a sample-barcoded 5' primer, a second PCR was run for roughly 7 to 11 cycles. Via MiXCR, TCRdb re-called the 5' RACE reads, giving one row per CDR3 protein. Of over 600,000 distinct CDR3 sequences detected, around 45% appear once; the ten largest clones hold 18%. Sequences were obtained from blood. The receptors here all came from a man of 80 years or more in good health.

The gene calls are TRBV5-1 and TRBJ2-2; 7 nucleotides line up with TRBD1. V was pared by 4 bases and J by 4 bases, with 10 bases of the junction left unmatched. This CDR3 comprises 16 residues. Germline assignment: CDR1 SGHRS and CDR2 YFSETQ. In DNA, the CDR3 is TGCGCCAGCAGCCCCATTGACAGGGCGGTCACCGGGGAGCTGTTTTTT. The encoded protein is CASSPIDRAVTGELFF. The full variable domain, with the rest looked up from reference TRBV5-1 and TRBJ2-2, is KAGVTQTPRYLIKTRGQQVTLSCSPISGHRSVSWYQQTPGQGLQFLFEYFSETQRNKGNFPGRFSGRQFSNSRSEMNVSTLELGDSALYLCASSPIDRAVTGELFFGEGSRLTVL.

A few counts support this clonotype. The V gene is TRBV7-2, the J gene TRBJ2-5; 9 nucleotides line up with TRBD2. Unmatched junction bases numbered 10, after V lost 7 bases and J lost 4 bases. Germline assignment: CDR1 SGHTA and CDR2 FQGNSA. The CDR3 is made up of 15 amino acids. The CDR3 DNA follows: TGTGCCAGCACCCAGAGGGGAGCGGGAGGAGAGACCCAGTACTTC. It translates to CASTQRGAGGETQYF.

V gene TRBV20-1 combines with J gene TRBJ2-1; 13 nucleotides match TRBD2. The ends lost 4 bases at V and 9 bases at J; junction bases unmatched: 6. CDR1 and CDR2 from the germline V gene are DFQATT and SNEGSKA (reference sequence). The CDR3 extends over 14 amino acids. CDR3: CSATPGLAGREQFF. The CDR3 DNA reads TGCAGTGCTACACCGGGACTAGCGGGACGTGAGCAGTTCTTC.

The J gene is TRBJ2-4, the V gene TRBV10-3; a weak D match, TRBD1 (6 bases). CDR1 and CDR2 from the germline V gene are ENHRY and SYGVKD. The CDR3 is made up of 12 amino acids. Trimming removed 4 bases at V and 8 bases at J, with 9 bases between. CDR3 sequence (DNA): TGTGCCATCAGTGGTGGGGGCGACATTCAGTACTTC. It translates to CAISGGGDIQYF.

The J gene is TRBJ1-5, the V gene TRBV6-2 or TRBV6-3; 7 bases are a match to TRBD1. The J segment lost 5 bases and the V segment lost 3 bases, leaving 7 bases of the junction unmatched. This CDR3 is built from 15 residues. The germline V gene has CDR1 MNHEY and CDR2 SVGEGT. Here the CDR3 reads CASSYGDSRYQPQHF. The CDR3 coding sequence is TGTGCCAGCAGTTATGGGGACAGCCGCTATCAGCCCCAGCATTTT.

This clonotype was counted a few times. This sequence joins TRBV12-3 or TRBV12-4 and TRBJ1-2, with TRBD1 as a possible D gene (5 bases). V was shortened by 7 bases and J by 8 bases, with 20 bases between the two germline ends. The CDR3 is made up of 14 amino acids. The CDR3 spells CASIYHSGVGGYTF. In nucleotides, the CDR3 is TGTGCCAGCATATATCACTCGGGGGTGGGCGGCTACACCTTC.

The rearrangement joins TRBV5-1 to TRBJ1-4; 8 nucleotides agree with TRBD1. With 4 bases clipped from V and 8 bases from J, the junction kept 4 bases outside the gene matches. The CDR3 totals 13 residues. CDR1 is SGHRS and CDR2 is YFSETQ in the germline V gene. The CDR3 region is CASSQGAREKLFF. Written as DNA, the CDR3 is TGCGCCAGCAGCCAGGGGGCTCGAGAAAAACTGTTTTTT. Full variable domain (missing parts from reference TRBV5-1 and TRBJ1-4): KAGVTQTPRYLIKTRGQQVTLSCSPISGHRSVSWYQQTPGQGLQFLFEYFSETQRNKGNFPGRFSGRQFSNSRSEMNVSTLELGDSALYLCASSQGAREKLFFGSGTQLSVL.

The chain recombines TRBV5-6 with TRBJ2-1; 9 bases line up with TRBD2. Losses at the gene ends were 5 bases for V and 7 bases for J; bases not matched to a gene: 19. The CDR3 totals 18 residues. Germline V lookup: CDR1 SGHDT, CDR2 YYEEEE. The DNA of the CDR3 is TGTGCCAGCAGAGGCCTTCTAGCGGGGCTTGGGCGGAATAATGAGCAGTTCTTC. This encodes CASRGLLAGLGRNNEQFF.